Each of the 28 T cell receptor beta chains below was sequenced from the same sample in a study of circulating CD8 cells and anti-PD-1 response in melanoma. Sorting of live CD3+CD8+TCRalphabeta+ cells by PD-1 and/or TIGIT gave four subsets. Using around 15 ng of total RNA, TCR libraries were made with the QIAseq Immune Repertoire TCR panel. TCRdb re-called the reads through MiXCR, storing one row per CDR3 protein. Here the sample spans hundreds of distinct CDR3 sequences, nearly 9.5% being singletons. The sample here was CD8+ T cells from PBMCs, taken at baseline or after one month of anti-PD-1 therapy (not recorded which). The receptors were sampled from a human donor with melanoma.

Judged by abundance, this clonotype is medium-sized. The chain uses TRBV4-1 and TRBJ2-1, with D unclear. The CDR3 extends over 16 amino acids. Trimming removed 3 bases from V and 8 bases from J, with 20 bases in between. CDR1 is MGHRA, CDR2 YSYEKL, per germline. The CDR3 DNA reads as TGCGCCAGCAGCCAGACCCCGGGTCGGGCCATGGATGAGCAGTTCTTC. It specifies CASSQTPGRAMDEQFF.

This clonotype is judged large (0.1 to 1%). The chain couples TRBV2 to TRBJ2-1; 15 bases are a match to TRBD2. Germline trimming cut 2 bases from V and 7 bases from J; bases unmatched to any gene: 15. The CDR3 sequence is 20 residues long. CDR1 and CDR2 (germline): SNHLY, FYNNEI. DNA of the CDR3: TGTGCCAGCAGTGAATTTAGTGGACTAGCGGGGGGGCCGACGCGGAATGAGCAGTTCTTC. Translated, it gives CASSEFSGLAGGPTRNEQFF.

In its sample, this clonotype is large. This chain links TRBV20-1 with TRBJ2-1; 7 bases are shared with TRBD2. CDR1 and CDR2 (germline): DFQATT, SNEGSKA (reference sequence). The CDR3 is 14 residues long. The ends lost 5 bases at V and 8 bases at J; junction bases unmatched: 12. The CDR3 spells CSAWTRRAEDEQFF. The CDR3 nucleotides are TGCAGTGCTTGGACTAGGAGGGCTGAAGATGAGCAGTTCTTC.

This clonotype ranks as medium-sized. The rearrangement links TRBV27 to TRBJ2-3; TRBD1 might be the D (6 bases). Trimming shortened V by 3 bases and J by 2 bases, and 12 bases separated the two germline ends. CDR1 and CDR2 from the germline V gene are MNHEY and SMNVEV (reference sequence). This CDR3 is 15 amino acids long. CDR3 coding DNA: TGTGCCAGCAGTTTTCAGTCAGGGGCCACAGATACGCAGTATTTT. This encodes CASSFQSGATDTQYF.

This clonotype is large (0.1 to 1%) in the sample. The chain recombines TRBV19 with TRBJ2-7; D is ambiguous. Germline V gene lookup returns CDR1 LNHDA and CDR2 SQIVND (reference sequence). V lost 2 bases and J 5 bases, leaving 10 bases between the germline ends. The CDR3 runs 13 residues. CDR3 in DNA: TGTGCCAGTAGTATACGGAATTCCAACGAGCAGTACTTC. This sequence encodes CASSIRNSNEQYF.

This clonotype is labeled as large. One junction end disagrees with the germline gene, perhaps due to a read error. CDR3 loop: CASSPDRTGPNTGELFF. The CDR3 region has the DNA TGCGCCAGCAGCCCCGACCGTACGGGGCCGAACACTGGGGAGCTGTTTTTT. This chain uses TRBV4-3 with TRBJ2-2, with D possibly called TRBD1 or TRBD2 (5 bases each). Germline V gene data show CDR1 as LGHNA and CDR2 as YSLEER. This CDR3 is built from 17 residues.

In its sample, this clonotype ranks as medium-sized. The rearrangement links TRBV21-1 to TRBJ2-7; TRBD1 is the table's D call and was not checked against the DNA. TRBV21-1 is an annotated pseudogene. CDR3 length: 17 amino acids. The CDR3: CASSKGLRPLDPYEQYF. Here the CDR3 DNA reads TGTGCCAGCAGCAAAGGGCTACGCCCCTTAGATCCCTACGAGCAGTACTTC.

This clonotype ranks as large. The chain links TRBV27 to TRBJ2-6, with no clear D. The CDR3 is made up of 13 amino acids. Trimming cost V 4 bases and J 6 bases, with 7 bases left between them. Germline CDR1 and CDR2: MNHEY and SMNVEV (reference sequence). The CDR3 loop is CASSWGPANVLTF. As DNA, the CDR3 is TGTGCCAGCAGTTGGGGTCCGGCCAACGTCCTGACTTTC.

Details on this clonotype: Being one base from a much bigger clone, this may be a read error. J is TRBJ2-5 and V is TRBV4-1; D remains ambiguous. CDR1 MGHRA and CDR2 YSYEKL come from the germline V gene. This CDR3 has 12 residues. Here the CDR3 DNA reads TGCGCCAGCGGCCAAGATCAAGAGACCCAGTACTTC. This translates into CASGQDQETQYF.

This clonotype is medium-sized. This chain connects TRBV5-4 to TRBJ2-2; the D gene is possibly TRBD1 (5 bases). The V gene lost 4 bases and the J gene lost 1 base, with 14 bases spanning the gap. The length of the CDR3 is 16 residues. Germline CDR1 SGHNT, CDR2 YYREEE (reference sequence). CDR3 sequence reads: CASSPLGRLNTGELFF. In nucleotides, the CDR3 is TGTGCCAGCAGCCCCCTGGGGCGGCTGAACACCGGGGAGCTGTTTTTT.

In its sample, this clonotype is medium-sized. The chain employs TRBV4-1 and TRBJ2-7; D is unresolved. The germline CDR1 and CDR2 sequences are MGHRA and YSYEKL. The CDR3 covers 15 residues. V lost 2 bases to trimming and J lost 3 bases, with 14 bases between them. CDR3 coding DNA: TGCGCCAGCAGCCAAAAAGACGGTTCTTACTACGAGCAGTACTTC. Its protein product is CASSQKDGSYYEQYF.

This clonotype is judged large. The chain links TRBV7-2 to TRBJ1-5; D gene ambiguous. Germline V gene data show CDR1 as SGHTA and CDR2 as FQGNSA. The CDR3 loop spans 15 amino acids. The V and J ends lost 2 bases and 0 bases respectively, with 8 bases between them. The CDR3 DNA sequence: TGTGCCAGCAGCTTATTACCAAATAGCAATCAGCCCCAGCATTTT. Its translation: CASSLLPNSNQPQHF.

This clonotype is termed large (0.1 to 1%). CDR3 coding DNA: TGTGCCAGCAGTCCGCGCCCACAGGGGTGGGGAGAGACCCAGTACTTC. Amino acid sequence: CASSPRPQGWGETQYF. The genes are TRBV27 and TRBJ2-5; the match to TRBD1 covers 7 bases. Germline CDR1 and CDR2: MNHEY and SMNVEV (reference sequence). With V trimmed by 5 bases and J by 4 bases, 13 bases remained unmatched. The CDR3 contains 16 residues.

This clonotype is judged large. The chain links TRBV7-8 to TRBJ2-3, with D possibly matching TRBD1 (5 bases). Trimming stripped 6 bases from V and 0 bases from J, with 16 bases between. This CDR3 is 16 amino acids long. In germline, CDR1 is SGHVS, CDR2 FQNEAQ. CDR3 region: CASSHRAGSSTDTQYF. As DNA, the CDR3 is TGTGCCAGCAGTCATAGGGCAGGGTCTAGCACAGATACGCAGTATTTT.

A remark on this clonotype: Possible read error: a much larger clone is one base away. CDR3 DNA: TGTGCCAGTAGTTCGATTCTCCGGGACAGGGCCTTGGACGCTGAAGCTTTCTTT. This codes for CASSSILRDRALDAEAFF. The V and J genes are TRBV19 and TRBJ1-1; TRBD1 matches 9 bases. Per germline, CDR1 LNHDA and CDR2 SQIVND (reference sequence). The junction had 19 bases not matched to a gene; V was cut back by 5 bases and J by 6 bases. The CDR3 loop spans 18 amino acids.

This clonotype is labeled as medium-sized. V and J are TRBV4-1 and TRBJ2-3, with 9 bases lining up with TRBD2. Trimming removed 1 base from V and 5 bases from J; junction bases left unmatched: 1. From germline, CDR1 is MGHRA and CDR2 YSYEKL. This CDR3 is 14 amino acids long. The CDR3 DNA reads as TGCGCCAGCAGCCAAGGACTAGCGGTAGATACGCAGTATTTT. This codes for CASSQGLAVDTQYF.

This clonotype is labeled as medium-sized. The chain uses TRBV27 and TRBJ2-2, with D perhaps matching TRBD1 (5 bases). V dropped 3 bases and J dropped 2 bases, with 10 bases sitting between them. This CDR3 is 15 amino acids long. Germline lookup yields CDR1 MNHEY and CDR2 SMNVEV (reference sequence). The CDR3 bases are TGTGCCAGCAGTTTCAGCAGGGCAAACACCGGGGAGCTGTTTTTT. Translating it yields CASSFSRANTGELFF.

By share, this clonotype ranks as large (0.1 to 1%). The chain uses TRBV29-1 and TRBJ1-2, with unresolved D. Trimming left V 0 bases short and J 4 bases short, with 9 bases between. Germline CDR1 is SQVTM and CDR2 is ANQGSEA. The CDR3 loop spans 13 amino acids. This chain's CDR3 is CSVEDAPLYGYTF. The CDR3 bases are TGCAGCGTTGAAGACGCCCCTCTCTATGGCTACACCTTC.

This clonotype is categorized as medium-sized. The CDR3, as DNA: TGTGCCAGCAGCCAAAACTACGACGAGCAGTACTTC. It specifies CASSQNYDEQYF. The chain couples TRBV5-6 to TRBJ2-7; the D is unclear. V dropped 4 bases and J dropped 5 bases, with 10 bases sitting between them. Germline-derived CDR1 and CDR2 are SGHDT and YYEEEE. The CDR3 length is 12 residues.

By share, this clonotype ranks as large (0.1 to 1%). The chain recombines TRBV3-1 with TRBJ2-1, with D hard to call. Germline V gene sequence: CDR1 LGHDT, CDR2 YNNKEL (reference sequence). Trimming cost V 3 bases and J 2 bases, with 14 bases left between them. CDR3 length: 16 residues. The CDR3 here is CASSQVDRTAYNEQFF. For the CDR3, the DNA is TGTGCCAGCAGCCAGGTCGACCGGACGGCCTACAATGAGCAGTTCTTC.

This clonotype is termed large. V and J are TRBV27 and TRBJ2-1, with D possibly being TRBD2 (7 bases). The length of the CDR3 is 15 residues. Germline values: CDR1 MNHEY, CDR2 SMNVEV (reference sequence). Trimming took 2 bases from V and 6 from J, leaving 14 bases between them. CDR3 protein: CASSLRGGAGNEQFF. The DNA for the CDR3 is TGTGCCAGCAGTTTACGTGGGGGGGCCGGCAATGAGCAGTTCTTC.

This clonotype was counted between two and nine times. This chain uses TRBV28 with TRBJ2-7; D possibly corresponds to TRBD1 (5 bases). This CDR3 region has 14 residues. V lost 3 bases and J 2 bases, leaving 11 bases between the germline ends. The germline V gene has CDR1 MDHEN and CDR2 SYDVKM. The DNA of the CDR3 is TGTGCCAGCAGTTTTGTGACAGATACCTACGAGCAGTACTTC. Protein product: CASSFVTDTYEQYF.

This clonotype is medium-sized (0.01 to 0.1%) in the sample. The chain recombines TRBV6-5 with TRBJ2-5; D gene unclear. This CDR3 spans 11 amino acids. V was pared by 6 bases and J by 3 bases, with 5 bases between. Germline values: CDR1 MNHEY, CDR2 SVGAGI. The CDR3 region is CASRRKETQYF. The DNA for the CDR3 is TGTGCCAGCAGAAGAAAAGAGACCCAGTACTTC.

This clonotype is medium-sized (0.01 to 0.1%) by share. The CDR3 reads CASSQDRANGGEQFF. The CDR3, as DNA: TGCGCCAGCAGCCAAGATAGGGCTAACGGGGGGGAGCAGTTCTTC. The chain recombines TRBV4-3 with TRBJ2-1; 7 bases map to TRBD2. CDR3 size: 15 residues. CDR1 and CDR2 from the germline V gene are LGHNA and YSLEER. V dropped 0 bases and J dropped 10; count of bases not matched to a gene: 9.

The chain combines TRBV28 with TRBJ2-1, with 7 positions matching TRBD2. Germline loops: CDR1 MDHEN, CDR2 SYDVKM. This CDR3 spans 14 amino acids. V gave up 7 bases and J gave up 4 bases; unmatched junction bases: 7. The CDR3 nucleotides are TGTGCCAGCACGGAAGCGGGGTGGTACAATGAGCAGTTCTTC. Translation: CASTEAGWYNEQFF.

This clonotype was recorded a few times. The chain uses TRBV4-3 and TRBJ2-7, with D perhaps assigned TRBD1 or TRBD2 (5 bases each). V was clipped by 1 base and J by 0 bases, with 13 bases between them. The CDR3 has 16 amino acids. Germline loops: CDR1 LGHNA, CDR2 YSLEER. The CDR3 here is CASSQGVGEPSYEQYF. CDR3 nucleotides: TGCGCCAGCAGCCAAGGCGTAGGGGAGCCCTCCTACGAGCAGTACTTC.

This clonotype is labeled large. The V call is TRBV5-4, the J call TRBJ1-2; TRBD1 matches 8 bases. The trim removed 4 bases at V and 4 bases at J, leaving 3 bases unmatched. The length of the CDR3 is 13 residues. Germline V gives CDR1 SGHNT, CDR2 YYREEE (reference sequence). Here the CDR3 reads CASSPDRGYGYTF. The CDR3 nucleotides read TGTGCCAGCAGCCCCGACAGGGGCTATGGCTACACCTTC.

This clonotype is large (0.1 to 1%). The gene calls are TRBV9 and TRBJ2-2; D remains unclear. CDR1 SGDLS and CDR2 YYNGEE come from the germline V gene. The CDR3 consists of 14 residues. The V end lost 0 bases, the J end lost 5 bases, and 8 bases lay between the germline ends. In nucleotides, the CDR3 is TGTGCCAGCAGCGTAGATGGGGTTACCGGGGAGCTGTTTTTT. Protein sequence: CASSVDGVTGELFF.